The 18 T cell receptor beta chains in this list originate from one sample, sequenced in a study of tumor and adjacent non-tumor tissue in lung cancer (dated by TCRdb to the late 2010s). The method behind the library was multiplex PCR. Data came from an Illumina HiSeq 2500. TCRbeta libraries were constructed through three rounds of nested PCR with primers (Table S4) according to protocols modified from ARM-PCR. In TCRdb, the public reads were trimmed at Q25 with fastp and aligned with MiXCR, with productive beta chains retained. Rows are combined by CDR3 protein, so each entry shows the most common genes and DNA. The sample yields around 57,000 distinct CDR3 sequences; 61% were counted once. Of the sample, under 35% is held by the ten largest clones. RNA was isolated from bulk unsorted tissue, and RNA quality was assessed with a NanoDrop ND-1000 and an Agilent 2100. The normal lung samples consisted of distant non-tumor tissue collected more than 3 cm from the tumor edge.

Material for sequencing was distant non-tumor lung tissue. Receptors originate from a man between 65 and 85 years old with non-small cell lung cancer.

This clonotype was detected a few times. It is likely a read error, because the conserved phenylalanine at the end of the CDR3 is missing. V gene TRBV6-1 combines with J gene TRBJ2-7; D uncertain. Between the trimmed V and J ends, which lost 6 bases and 3 bases, there was a span of 15 bases. Germline lookup yields CDR1 MNHNS and CDR2 SASEGT. The CDR3 length is 14 residues. DNA of the CDR3: TGTGCCAGCAGGGATCTCAGAGCAGTCTACGAGCAGTACTCC. It yields the protein CASRDLRAVYEQYS.

This clonotype came up a few times. Being one base from a much bigger clone, this may be a read error. The gene calls are TRBV6-6 and TRBJ1-5, with D possibly being TRBD1 (5 bases). V was pared by 10 bases and J by 5 bases, with 21 bases between. The CDR3 contains 15 residues. CDR1 is MNHNY and CDR2 is SVGAGI in the germline V gene (reference sequence). This CDR3 is CANRQNGASDQPQHF. The CDR3 DNA is TGTGCCAACAGACAAAACGGGGCCTCCGATCAGCCCCAGCATTTT.

The chain has TRBV5-6 and TRBJ1-1; tentatively, D is TRBD1 (6 bases). The V end was cut by 6 bases, the J end by 7 bases, with 22 bases between. CDR3 length equals 15 residues. The V gene's germline CDR1 is SGHDT and CDR2 YYEEEE. This CDR3 is CASNSGPGGGIEAFF. The CDR3 nucleotides read TGTGCCAGCAATTCTGGGCCTGGGGGGGGCATTGAAGCTTTCTTT.

Regarding this clonotype: Just one base apart from a much larger clone, this may be a read error. The rearrangement uses TRBV20-1 and TRBJ1-5, with D possibly being TRBD1 (5 bases). Germline V CDR1 and CDR2: DFQATT, SNEGSKA (reference sequence). The CDR3 totals 14 residues. The V and J ends lost 8 bases and 5 bases respectively, with 19 bases between them. The CDR3 sequence: CSIVPIREDQPQHF. The CDR3 region has the DNA TGCAGTATCGTACCCATCAGGGAGGATCAGCCCCAGCATTTT.

This clonotype showed up just a few times. A much larger clonotype is one base distant, so this may be a read error. The rearrangement uses TRBV6-6 and TRBJ2-6, with 9 bases identical to TRBD1. Germline loops: CDR1 MNHNY, CDR2 SVGAGI (reference sequence). V shed 5 bases and J 3 bases; nucleotides not matched to a gene: 8. This CDR3 is 17 amino acids long. CDR3 nucleotides: TGTGCCAGCAGTAAAGGACAGGGGCGCTATGGGGCCAACGTCCTGACTTTC. Translating gives CASSKGQGRYGANVLTF.

In this sample, this clonotype turned up once. This rearrangement joins TRBV7-3 to TRBJ2-7; the match to TRBD2 covers 12 bases. The CDR3 is 15 amino acids. V trimming: 4 bases; J trimming: 6 bases; junction bases outside the gene matches: 7. Germline-derived CDR1 and CDR2 are SGHTA and FQGTGA. The CDR3 DNA reads as TGTGCCAGCAGCTCCTCTGGACTAGCGGGAATCGAGCAGTACTTC. Amino acid sequence: CASSSSGLAGIEQYF. The variable domain in full, completed from reference TRBV7-3 and TRBJ2-7, reads GAGVSQTPSNKVTEKGKYVELRCDPISGHTALYWYRQSLGQGPEFLIYFQGTGAADDSGLPNDRFFAVRPEGSVSTLKIQRTERGDSAVYLCASSSSGLAGIEQYFGPGTRLTVT.

This clonotype has more than one count but fewer than ten. Since a much larger clone is just one base distant, this may be a read error. J is TRBJ2-3 and V is TRBV12-3 or TRBV12-4; D gene ambiguous. The CDR3 extends over 12 amino acids. The CDR3 spells CASSPGTDTHYF. The DNA of the CDR3 is TGTGCCAGCAGTCCGGGCACAGATACGCATTATTTT.

As to this clonotype: The junction does not match germline at one end; this may be a read error. The J gene is TRBJ1-2, the V gene TRBV6-2 or TRBV6-3, with a possible D match to TRBD1 (5 bases). Per the germline V gene, CDR1 is MNHEY and CDR2 is SVGEGT. There are 13 residues in the CDR3. This CDR3 reads CTSSFRVRYGYTF. CDR3 DNA: TGTACCAGCAGCTTCAGGGTTCGCTATGGCTACACCTTC.

About this clonotype itself: A read error may explain this, as a much larger clone is one base away. V and J are TRBV7-9 and TRBJ2-3; no reliable D call. The CDR3 extends over 14 amino acids. Germline CDR1 is SEHNR and CDR2 is FQNEAQ (reference sequence). In DNA form, the CDR3 reads TGTGTCAGCAGCTTAGTGACCCTCTCGGATACGCAGTATTTT. Protein product: CVSSLVTLSDTQYF.

The sample holds a few counts of this clonotype. This may be a read error, as it is one base from a much larger clone. The chain employs TRBV7-9 and TRBJ2-1; D uncertain. V was trimmed by 5 bases and J by 0 bases, leaving 14 bases between them. This CDR3 region has 16 residues. Germline lookup yields CDR1 SEHNR and CDR2 FQNEAQ (reference sequence). The CDR3 loop reads CASSPPRAGSYNEQFF. CDR3 DNA sequence: TGTGCCAGCAGCCCTCCCCGGGCAGGCTCCTACAATGAGCAGTTCTTC.

V is TRBV10-2 and J is TRBJ1-1, with unresolved D. V was clipped by 2 bases and J by 4 bases, with 11 bases between them. The germline V gene encodes CDR1 WSHSY and CDR2 SAAADI. This CDR3 comprises 14 residues. The chain's CDR3 is CASSEDTPGTEAFF. For the CDR3, the DNA is TGCGCCAGCAGTGAGGACACCCCTGGCACTGAAGCTTTCTTT.

This clonotype appeared many times. The chain joins TRBV10-2 to TRBJ1-6; D unclear. Germline CDR1 WSHSY, CDR2 SAAADI. V was shortened by 5 bases and J by 8 bases, with 13 bases between the two germline ends. The CDR3 is made up of 14 amino acids. The CDR3 DNA is TGCGCCAGCAGTTATCGGGAGGATGATTCACCCCTCCACTTT. It is translated as CASSYREDDSPLHF.

Worth noting for this clonotype: This may be a read error: a much more frequent sequence differs by one nucleotide. The V and J genes are TRBV7-9 and TRBJ2-7; D may be TRBD1 (5 bases). CDR1 SEHNR and CDR2 FQNEAQ come from the germline V gene (reference sequence). The CDR3 length is 12 residues. The CDR3 sequence is CASSSPTGERYF. The CDR3 DNA sequence: TGTGCCAGCAGCTCGCCTACAGGAGAGCGGTACTTC.

Points on this clonotype: One junction end disagrees with the germline gene, perhaps due to a read error. The CDR3 DNA reads as TGTGTCAGCAGCTTACAGGAACAGGGCTTAACTGAAGCTTTCTTT. The encoded protein is CVSSLQEQGLTEAFF. This chain joins TRBV7-9 and TRBJ1-1, with D maybe TRBD1 (6 bases). This CDR3 has 15 residues. Germline V lookup: CDR1 SEHNR, CDR2 FQNEAQ (reference sequence).

Note on this clonotype: This may arise from a read error, as a much more abundant clone is one base away. The chain has TRBV6-1 and TRBJ2-4; D is unclear. The CDR3 runs to 15 residues. Germline lookup yields CDR1 MNHNS and CDR2 SASEGT. CDR3 protein: CVSRFQELAKNIQYF. CDR3 in DNA: TGTGTCAGCAGATTTCAAGAGCTAGCCAAAAACATTCAGTACTTC.

To note about this clonotype: One junction end does not reproduce the germline sequence, and a read error may be involved. Here the CDR3 reads CASSEDKKVIQPQHF. Written as DNA, the CDR3 is TGTGCCAGCAGTGAAGATAAAAAGGTGATTCAGCCTCAGCATTTT. V usage is TRBV6-1 and J usage is TRBJ1-5; D gene unclear. Germline V gene lookup returns CDR1 MNHNS and CDR2 SASEGT. The CDR3 length is 15 residues.

On this clonotype itself: This may be a read error, as it is one base from a much larger clone. The chain employs TRBV4-2 and TRBJ1-3; D unresolved. This CDR3 has 15 amino acids. Per the germline V gene, CDR1 is LGHNA and CDR2 is YNFKEQ. CDR3 sequence: CTSSQAGGSGNTIYF. For the CDR3, the DNA is TGTACCAGCAGCCAAGCGGGCGGATCTGGAAACACCATATATTTT.

A remark on this clonotype: A much bigger clone sits one base away, suggesting this may be a read error. This chain joins TRBV5-1 and TRBJ2-5; no definite D call. The CDR3 length is 16 residues. The germline V gene has CDR1 SGHRS and CDR2 YFSETQ. The CDR3 bases are TGCGCCAGGAGCTTGGATAGCTACCCTATGGGAGAGACCCAGTACTTC. Its translation: CARSLDSYPMGETQYF.